Sequencing of this TCR beta chain was carried out in a study of technical replicates of blood from a handful of donors. Measured with immunoSEQ multiplex PCR; TCRdb has only the in-frame clones, and not every one. Here the sample spans approximately 76,000 clones, roughly nine tenths being singletons. CDR1 is SGHVS, CDR2 FQNEAQ, per germline. The V gene end was trimmed by 5 bases and the J gene end by 3 bases; junction bases not matched to a gene: 6. The CDR3 extends over 15 amino acids. The genes are TRBV7-8 and TRBJ1-1; 10 bases fit TRBD1. The sequenced sample was T cells isolated from PBMCs. This sequence originates from a human donor in good health. CDR3 loop: CASSEGQGTDTEAFF. The CDR3 coding sequence is TGTGCCAGCAGCGAGGGACAGGGGACGGACACTGAAGCTTTCTTT.